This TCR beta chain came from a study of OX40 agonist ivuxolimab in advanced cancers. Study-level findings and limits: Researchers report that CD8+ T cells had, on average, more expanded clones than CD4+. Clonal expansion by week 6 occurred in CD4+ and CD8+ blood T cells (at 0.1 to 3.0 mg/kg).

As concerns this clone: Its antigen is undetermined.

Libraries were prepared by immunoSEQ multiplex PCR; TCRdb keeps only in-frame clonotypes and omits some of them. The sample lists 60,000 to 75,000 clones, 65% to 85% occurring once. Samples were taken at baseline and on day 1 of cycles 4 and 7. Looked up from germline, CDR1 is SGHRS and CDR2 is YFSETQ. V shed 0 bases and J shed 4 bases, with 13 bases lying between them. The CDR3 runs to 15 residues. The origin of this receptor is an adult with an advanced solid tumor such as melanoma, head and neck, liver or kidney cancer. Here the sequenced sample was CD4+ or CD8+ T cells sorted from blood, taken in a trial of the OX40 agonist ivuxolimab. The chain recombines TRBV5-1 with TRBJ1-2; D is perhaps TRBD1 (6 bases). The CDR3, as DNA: TGCGCCAGCAGCTTGGAGGGGGGGCTCGGCTATGGCTACACCTTC. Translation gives CASSLEGGLGYGYTF.